The T cell receptor beta chain under discussion was sequenced for a study of early T cells in non-severe SARS-CoV-2 infection. The overall study: Bulk RNA isolated from unsorted whole blood underwent sequencing; chains were not paired. Regarding the study as a whole: Anti-spike CD8 specificities were favored by VDJdb matching, whose results missed private and CD4 specificities.

The TCR library protocol was used to attach unique molecular identifiers. These identifiers were attached to individual cDNA molecules. TCRdb recomputed calls from the 5' RACE reads with MiXCR, one row per CDR3 protein. This table holds 38,000 or so distinct CDR3 sequences, 4.5% to 5.5% found once. V lost 5 bases to trimming and J lost 4 bases; unmatched junction nucleotides: 4. Germline CDR1 is SGHRS and CDR2 is YFSETQ. The CDR3 is 13 residues long. This clonotype was counted between two and nine times. The antigen remains undetermined. J is TRBJ1-1 and V is TRBV5-1; 8 bases match TRBD1. The sequence derives from an adult who was a healthcare worker with PCR-confirmed SARS-CoV-2 infection or an uninfected control (not recorded which). The sequenced sample consisted of whole blood. The chain's CDR3 is CASRVTGGTEAFF. In nucleotides, the CDR3 is TGCGCCAGCAGGGTAACAGGGGGCACTGAAGCTTTCTTT.